Listed here are 28 T cell receptor beta chains from one sample, sequenced in a study of shared clonotypes between healthy human individuals. Sequencing was performed with immunoSEQ multiplex PCR; in TCRdb, only in-frame clones are kept and a portion is missing. In the table there are around 1.9 million clones, more than 85% of which are singletons. CD45RO-negative, CCR7-selected cells formed the naive CD8 fraction, which excluded terminally differentiated effector memory CD45RA+ cells. The sequenced material came from naive CD8+ T cells from PBMCs. All receptors come from a man younger than 35 in good health. Some clones in this sample may be carry-over from other donors' samples.

V is TRBV19 and J is TRBJ2-7; tentative D call: TRBD2 (6 bases). Germline V gene sequence: CDR1 LNHDA, CDR2 SQIVND (reference sequence). V lost 3 bases, J lost 2 bases, and 11 bases lay in between. CDR3 size: 14 residues. The DNA of the CDR3 is TGTGCCAGTAGTATTGTTAGCGGCCCCTACGAGCAGTACTTC. Residues: CASSIVSGPYEQYF.

Comments on this clone: The junction and the germline gene differ at one end; a read error may be behind it. The chain carries TRBV5-6 and TRBJ1-2; D is possibly TRBD1 (6 bases). The germline CDR1 and CDR2 sequences are SGHDT and YYEEEE. The CDR3 totals 13 residues. CDR3 amino acids: CASCFGGGDGYTF. In DNA, the CDR3 is TGTGCCAGCTGCTTTGGTGGGGGCGATGGCTACACCTTC.

The chain has TRBV7-6 and TRBJ1-3, with D maybe TRBD1 (5 bases). Germline V gene sequence: CDR1 SGHVS, CDR2 FNYEAQ. V was clipped by 2 bases and J by 4 bases, with 27 bases between them. The CDR3 spans 20 residues. The CDR3 DNA is TGTGCCAGCAGCTTACCACCATGGGGGGTTGTGGGGGAAGGAGGAAACACCATATATTTT. Translating gives CASSLPPWGVVGEGGNTIYF.

Note on this clone: This same CDR3 is encoded by further DNA sequences in the sample. This sequence joins TRBV27 and TRBJ2-1; no reliable D call. The CDR3 is made up of 13 amino acids. Trimming removed 3 bases at V and 1 base at J, with 4 bases between. Germline CDR1 is MNHEY and CDR2 is SMNVEV (reference sequence). CDR3 sequence reads: CASSLSSYNEQFF. For the CDR3, the DNA is TGTGCCAGCAGTTTGAGTTCCTACAATGAGCAGTTCTTC.

The chain recombines TRBV18 with TRBJ2-3; 8 nucleotides agree with TRBD2. The CDR3 has 17 residues. The V and J ends lost 6 bases and 5 bases, in that order; junction bases with no gene match: 16. Germline V gene data show CDR1 as KGHSH and CDR2 as LQKENI. For the CDR3, the DNA is TGTGCCAGCTCGCTTGGGGCCCTAGCGGGCCATCTAGATACGCAGTATTTT. It specifies CASSLGALAGHLDTQYF.

This chain connects TRBV10-2 to TRBJ1-1; D is possibly TRBD1 (6 bases). V lost 3 bases, J lost 4 bases, and 6 bases lay in between. Germline CDR1 and CDR2: WSHSY and SAAADI. The CDR3 runs 12 residues. The CDR3: CASSDRGTEAFF. In DNA, the CDR3 is TGCGCCAGCAGTGACAGGGGCACTGAAGCTTTCTTT.

The chain couples TRBV5-4 to TRBJ1-1; tentatively, D is TRBD1 (5 bases). The CDR3 totals 16 residues. Germline V gene sequence: CDR1 SGHNT, CDR2 YYREEE (reference sequence). Trimming removed 4 bases from V and 0 bases from J, with 16 bases in between. The CDR3 sequence: CASSPNSEGLNTEAFF. In DNA form, the CDR3 reads TGTGCCAGCAGCCCCAACTCGGAGGGGTTGAACACTGAAGCTTTCTTT.

The chain carries TRBV6-1 and TRBJ1-2; no reliable D call. V lost 6 bases, J lost 8 bases, and 13 bases lay in between. There are 12 residues in the CDR3. From germline, CDR1 is MNHNS and CDR2 SASEGT. In nucleotides, the CDR3 is TGTGCCAGCAGCCGAACCCAGGACGGCTACACCTTC. Translation gives CASSRTQDGYTF.

J is TRBJ2-5 and V is TRBV7-6; 9 positions agree with TRBD1. J lost 5 bases, V lost 2 bases, and 6 bases had no gene match. The CDR3 extends over 15 amino acids. Per germline, CDR1 SGHVS and CDR2 FNYEAQ. CDR3 nucleotide sequence: TGTGCCAGCAGCTTATACCACAGGGGGCTGGAGACCCAGTACTTC. It yields the protein CASSLYHRGLETQYF.

This chain uses TRBV27 with TRBJ2-7, with a tentative D call TRBD2 (6 bases). The CDR3 runs to 16 residues. V dropped 2 bases and J dropped 7 bases, with 21 bases sitting between them. The germline V gene encodes CDR1 MNHEY and CDR2 SMNVEV (reference sequence). CDR3 residues: CASSLSPGAPPREQYF. DNA of the CDR3: TGTGCCAGCAGTTTAAGTCCGGGAGCCCCTCCGAGGGAGCAGTACTTC.

The chain recombines TRBV10-3 with TRBJ2-5; perhaps TRBD2 as D (6 bases). Trimming stripped 0 bases from V and 1 base from J, with 6 bases between. The CDR3 sequence is 14 residues long. Germline V lookup: CDR1 ENHRY, CDR2 SYGVKD. CDR3 nucleotide sequence: TGTGCCATCAGTGAGTCTAGCGGCCAAGAGACCCAGTACTTC. Its translation: CAISESSGQETQYF.

Turning to this clone: At the DNA level, this CDR3 is encoded by other sequences in the same sample as well. V usage is TRBV5-1 and J usage is TRBJ2-7, with TRBD2 matching over 7 bases. Germline values: CDR1 SGHRS, CDR2 YFSETQ. There are 14 residues in the CDR3. Trimming cost V 2 bases and J 4 bases; bases outside gene matches: 6. The CDR3 sequence is CASSFGGSSYEQYF. CDR3 DNA sequence: TGCGCCAGCAGCTTCGGCGGGAGTTCGTACGAGCAGTACTTC. Combining the CDR3 with reference TRBV5-1 and TRBJ2-7 gives the whole variable domain KAGVTQTPRYLIKTRGQQVTLSCSPISGHRSVSWYQQTPGQGLQFLFEYFSETQRNKGNFPGRFSGRQFSNSRSEMNVSTLELGDSALYLCASSFGGSSYEQYFGPGTRLTVT.

The rearrangement joins TRBV6-1 to TRBJ2-2; 7 bases are shared with TRBD1. The V gene end was trimmed by 6 bases and the J gene end by 6 bases; junction bases not matched to a gene: 4. Germline V lookup: CDR1 MNHNS, CDR2 SASEGT. This CDR3 spans 13 amino acids. The CDR3 bases are TGTGCCAGCAGGATCACAGGGGCCGGGGAGCTGTTTTTT. Its protein product is CASRITGAGELFF.

The chain is built from TRBV5-6 and TRBJ2-3; tentative D call: TRBD2 (5 bases). The CDR3 sequence is 14 residues long. The germline gives CDR1 SGHDT, CDR2 YYEEEE. Trimming stripped 3 bases from V and 4 bases from J, with 12 bases between. CDR3 protein: CASSSPPSPDTQYF. The DNA for the CDR3 is TGTGCCAGCAGCTCGCCCCCTAGCCCAGATACGCAGTATTTT.

The chain is built from TRBV6-1 and TRBJ2-7; no firm D call. CDR1 is MNHNS and CDR2 is SASEGT in the germline V gene. V lost 2 bases to trimming and J lost 4 bases, with 15 bases between them. The CDR3 covers 15 residues. CDR3 region: CASSELRGRLYEQYF. The CDR3 DNA reads TGTGCCAGCAGTGAATTACGTGGCAGGTTATACGAGCAGTACTTC.

As concerns this clone: Other DNA sequences in the sample encode the same CDR3. The chain carries TRBV30 and TRBJ1-1; 7 bases map to TRBD1. This CDR3 comprises 13 residues. Germline loops: CDR1 GTSNPN, CDR2 SVGIG (reference sequence). V gave up 0 bases and J gave up 4 bases; unmatched junction bases: 2. The CDR3 spells CAWSVAGGTEAFF. In DNA form, the CDR3 reads TGTGCCTGGAGTGTAGCAGGGGGCACTGAAGCTTTCTTT.

The chain recombines TRBV29-1 with TRBJ1-1, with D unclear. This CDR3 has 12 residues. Germline assignment: CDR1 SQVTM and CDR2 ANQGSEA. Trimming removed 5 bases at V and 1 base at J, with 8 bases between. The CDR3 spells CSVSMRNTEAFF. The CDR3, as DNA: TGCAGCGTTTCTATGCGGAACACTGAAGCTTTCTTT.

This clone was seen only a few times. At the DNA level, this CDR3 is encoded by other sequences in the same sample as well. This sequence joins TRBV27 and TRBJ1-1, with D tentatively TRBD1 (5 bases). Trimming took off 6 bases at V and 0 bases at J, with 11 bases between the two ends. Germline-derived CDR1 and CDR2 are MNHEY and SMNVEV (reference sequence). The CDR3 spans 14 residues. The CDR3 DNA reads TGTGCCAGCAGCTCGGGACGGATGAACACTGAAGCTTTCTTT. Protein product: CASSSGRMNTEAFF.

The chain combines TRBV4-3 with TRBJ1-1; the D is unclear. The CDR3 totals 15 residues. In germline, CDR1 is LGHNA, CDR2 YSLEER. The V end was cut by 0 bases, the J end by 1 base, with 9 bases between. The CDR3 protein is CASSQDGRANTEAFF. CDR3 nucleotides: TGCGCCAGCAGCCAAGATGGGCGGGCGAACACTGAAGCTTTCTTT.

The gene calls are TRBV4-3 and TRBJ1-3; 8 nucleotides agree with TRBD1. J was trimmed by 7 bases and V by 2 bases; bases with no gene match: 7. The CDR3 is made up of 15 amino acids. Germline values: CDR1 LGHNA, CDR2 YSLEER. CDR3 loop: CASSQRTGPGNTIYF. The CDR3, as DNA: TGCGCCAGCAGCCAACGGACAGGGCCGGGGAACACCATATATTTT.

The rearrangement joins TRBV15 to TRBJ1-4; unclear D gene. CDR1 and CDR2 from the germline V gene are LNHNV and YYDKDF (reference sequence). The CDR3 runs to 14 residues. The V gene lost 1 base and the J gene lost 5 bases, with 8 bases spanning the gap. Written as DNA, the CDR3 is TGTGCCACCAGCAGAGTAGATGGGAATGAAAAACTGTTTTTT. It is translated as CATSRVDGNEKLFF.

This chain connects TRBV7-3 to TRBJ2-1, with 12 nucleotides matching TRBD2. J lost 6 bases, V lost 3 bases, and 3 bases had no gene match. Germline lookup yields CDR1 SGHTA and CDR2 FQGTGA. The length of the CDR3 is 15 residues. CDR3 DNA: TGTGCCAGCAGCTTCTCTAGCGGGAGGGGCAATGAGCAGTTCTTC. It translates to CASSFSSGRGNEQFF.

V is TRBV27 and J is TRBJ1-1; 9 nucleotides align to TRBD1. The germline gives CDR1 MNHEY, CDR2 SMNVEV (reference sequence). The CDR3 has 15 residues. The ends lost 6 bases at V and 4 bases at J; junction bases unmatched: 9. The CDR3 is CASRPGQGLFTEAFF. CDR3 DNA: TGTGCCAGCAGGCCGGGACAGGGTCTTTTCACTGAAGCTTTCTTT.

J is TRBJ2-7 and V is TRBV27, with D perhaps given as TRBD1 or TRBD2 (8 bases each). The germline gives CDR1 MNHEY, CDR2 SMNVEV (reference sequence). V was clipped by 1 base and J by 3 bases, with 31 bases between them. CDR3 length: 21 amino acids. The CDR3 DNA sequence: TGTGCCAGCAGTTTATATCCTCCGGGACAGGTAACTACTAGCGGAGGCTACGAGCAGTACTTC. This translates into CASSLYPPGQVTTSGGYEQYF.

The chain combines TRBV9 with TRBJ1-5; 7 positions match TRBD1. The length of the CDR3 is 14 residues. V trimming: 4 bases; J trimming: 7 bases; junction bases outside the gene matches: 8. From germline, CDR1 is SGDLS and CDR2 YYNGEE. CDR3 region: CASSPPGGGQPQHF. CDR3 DNA sequence: TGTGCCAGCAGCCCCCCAGGGGGAGGACAGCCCCAGCATTTT.

V gene TRBV11-2 combines with J gene TRBJ2-1, with 10 nucleotides matching TRBD2. The junction had 8 bases not matched to a gene; V was cut back by 3 bases and J by 3 bases. From germline, CDR1 is SGHAT and CDR2 FQNNGV. This CDR3 comprises 17 residues. Here the CDR3 reads CASSFASGSAVYNEQFF. CDR3 DNA sequence: TGTGCCAGCAGCTTTGCTAGCGGGAGTGCCGTCTACAATGAGCAGTTCTTC.

The rearrangement joins TRBV9 to TRBJ2-7; D gene uncertain. Trimming shortened V by 3 bases and J by 6 bases, and 16 bases separated the two germline ends. The CDR3 totals 14 residues. Germline lookup yields CDR1 SGDLS and CDR2 YYNGEE. CDR3 sequence (DNA): TGTGCCAGCAGCGCCAAGATCAAGGGCAGCGAGCAGTACTTC. Encoded protein: CASSAKIKGSEQYF.

DNA of the CDR3: TGTGCCATCAGGGACTTACAGGGGGGGTCTTACGAGCAGTACTTC. Residues: CAIRDLQGGSYEQYF. This chain joins TRBV10-3 and TRBJ2-7; tentative D call: TRBD1 (8 bases). Deletions cut 6 bases from V and 4 bases from J, with 19 bases between. From germline, CDR1 is ENHRY and CDR2 SYGVKD. This CDR3 has 15 residues.